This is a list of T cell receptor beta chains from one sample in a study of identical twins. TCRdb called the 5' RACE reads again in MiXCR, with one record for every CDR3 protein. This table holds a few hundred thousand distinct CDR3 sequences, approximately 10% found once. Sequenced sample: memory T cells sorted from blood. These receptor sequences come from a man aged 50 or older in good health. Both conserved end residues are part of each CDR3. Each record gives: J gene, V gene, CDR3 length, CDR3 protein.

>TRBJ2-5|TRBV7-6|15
CASSLTGLSRETQYF
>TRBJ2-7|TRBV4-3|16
CASSQDGGDNSYEQYF
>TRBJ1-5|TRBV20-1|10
CSAPGQPQHF
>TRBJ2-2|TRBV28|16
CASSIAGGPYTGELFF
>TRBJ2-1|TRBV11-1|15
CASSPMTIRYNEQFF
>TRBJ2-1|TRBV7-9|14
CASSLDGTSGEQFF
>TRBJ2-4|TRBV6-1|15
CASSLYDRFKNIQYF
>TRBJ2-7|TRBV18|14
CASSPRQGPYEQYF
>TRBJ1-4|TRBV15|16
CATSRDRVGPNEKLFF
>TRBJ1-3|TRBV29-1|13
CSAINRGRNTIYF
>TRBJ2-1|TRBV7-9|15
CASSLTRTSGNEQFF
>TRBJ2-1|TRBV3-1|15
CASSPGTSGPNEQFF
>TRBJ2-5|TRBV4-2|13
CASSQGGRETQYF
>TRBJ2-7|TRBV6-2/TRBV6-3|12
CASSAPSYEQYF